This T cell receptor beta chain was found in a study of blood T cell repertoires in COVID-19. Across the study: Spain, Italy and the United States supplied samples that represented acute and convalescent COVID-19. T cells, B-cell-depleted T cells, or PBMCs provided the cDNA or gDNA that served as material.

The CDR3 has 13 residues. CDR1 is MDHEN, CDR2 SYDVKM, per germline. Trimming removed 1 base at V and 9 bases at J, with 11 bases between. Assay used: immunoSEQ multiplex PCR; TCRdb lists only in-frame clones, some missing. Counted here are about 220,000 clones, around 80% occurring once; the ten biggest clones make up approximately 5%. This clone was observed a single time. J is TRBJ2-3 and V is TRBV28; D is perhaps TRBD1 (5 bases). The TCR originated in a human donor in a cohort sampled during active COVID-19. The sequencing input was peripheral blood. The CDR3 nucleotides read TGTGCCAGCAGTTTATTCAGGGTTGGGACGCAGTATTTT. It encodes CASSLFRVGTQYF.